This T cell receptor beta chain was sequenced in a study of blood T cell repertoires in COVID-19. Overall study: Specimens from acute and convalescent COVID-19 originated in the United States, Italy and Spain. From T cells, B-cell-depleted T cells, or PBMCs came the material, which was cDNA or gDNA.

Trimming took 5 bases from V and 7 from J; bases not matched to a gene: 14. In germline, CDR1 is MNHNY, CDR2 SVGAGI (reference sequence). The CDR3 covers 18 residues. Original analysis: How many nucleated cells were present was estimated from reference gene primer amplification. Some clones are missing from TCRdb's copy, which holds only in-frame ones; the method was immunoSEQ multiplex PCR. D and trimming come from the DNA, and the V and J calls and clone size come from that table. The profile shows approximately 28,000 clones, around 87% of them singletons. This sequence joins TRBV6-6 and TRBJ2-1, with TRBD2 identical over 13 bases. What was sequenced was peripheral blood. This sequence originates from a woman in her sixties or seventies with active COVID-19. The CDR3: CASSRWPGTSGARNEQFF. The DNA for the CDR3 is TGTGCCAGCAGTCGCTGGCCCGGGACTAGCGGGGCTCGGAATGAGCAGTTCTTC.